Each of the 12 T cell receptor beta chains below was sequenced from the same sample in a study of shared clonotypes between healthy human individuals. The table came from immunoSEQ multiplex PCR; TCRdb's copy has only in-frame clones and leaves some out. The sample consists of approximately 2.1 million clones, approximately 93% of them appearing once. Input material: naive CD4+ T cells from PBMCs. The subset denotes: CD45RA+ positively selected. These receptors came from a man aged 18 to 35 in good health. Some clones in this sample may be carry-over from other donors' samples.

This clone occurred once. The chain has TRBV28 and TRBJ1-1; TRBD1 aligns across 7 bases. The CDR3 has 15 residues. With 6 bases clipped from V and 1 base from J, the junction kept 8 bases outside the gene matches. The germline V gene encodes CDR1 MDHEN and CDR2 SYDVKM. CDR3 DNA: TGTGCCAGCAGCCCTTGGGACAGAGAGAACACTGAAGCTTTCTTT. Protein product: CASSPWDRENTEAFF.

This chain joins TRBV2 and TRBJ2-1; 11 bases align to TRBD2. Germline V CDR1 and CDR2: SNHLY, FYNNEI. V was clipped by 10 bases and J by 8 bases; unmatched bases: 10. The CDR3 is made up of 14 amino acids. In DNA, the CDR3 is TGTGCCACCCGAATAGCGGGAGGGCCTCATGAGCAGTTCTTC. Its translation is CATRIAGGPHEQFF.

Turning to this clone: Other nucleotide sequences from this sample produce the same CDR3. The chain combines TRBV29-1 with TRBJ1-1, with unresolved D. V was pared by 6 bases and J by 0 bases, with 11 bases between. CDR1 and CDR2 from the germline V gene are SQVTM and ANQGSEA. This CDR3 spans 13 amino acids. The CDR3 protein is CSVTGLMNTEAFF. The CDR3 DNA is TGCAGCGTAACTGGACTGATGAACACTGAAGCTTTCTTT.

The chain links TRBV5-4 to TRBJ1-2; possible D gene TRBD1, 5 bases. The CDR3 consists of 15 residues. Trimming removed 3 bases at V and 5 bases at J, with 17 bases between. Germline V CDR1 and CDR2: SGHNT, YYREEE (reference sequence). Here the CDR3 DNA reads TGTGCCAGCAGCTCTAGATCCGGGACTCAGTATGGCTACACCTTC. The encoded protein is CASSSRSGTQYGYTF.

This sequence joins TRBV5-6 and TRBJ2-1; D assignment may be TRBD1 or TRBD2 (5 bases each). There are 16 residues in the CDR3. The V gene's germline CDR1 is SGHDT and CDR2 YYEEEE. V shed 0 bases and J shed 2 bases, with 12 bases lying between them. The CDR3, as DNA: TGTGCCAGCAGCTTGGGGTTCCAGGGACCCTACAATGAGCAGTTCTTC. Translation: CASSLGFQGPYNEQFF.

This chain uses TRBV2 with TRBJ1-6; D is uncertain. Between the trimmed V and J ends, which lost 5 bases and 1 base, there was a span of 9 bases. The CDR3 sequence is 15 residues long. Germline values: CDR1 SNHLY, CDR2 FYNNEI. The CDR3 region is CASSRGGSYNSPLHF. As DNA, the CDR3 is TGTGCCAGCAGTCGAGGCGGATCCTATAATTCACCCCTCCACTTT.

This chain uses TRBV28 with TRBJ2-7; D perhaps matches TRBD1 (6 bases). The CDR3 length is 17 residues. The germline gives CDR1 MDHEN, CDR2 SYDVKM. With 6 bases removed from V and 0 bases from J, the gap between germline ends came to 21 bases. The CDR3 reads CASRRARLRDTSYEQYF. The CDR3 DNA follows: TGTGCCAGCAGGAGAGCCAGACTCCGGGACACCTCCTACGAGCAGTACTTC.

The chain joins TRBV5-6 to TRBJ1-1; D may be TRBD1 (6 bases). Germline V gives CDR1 SGHDT, CDR2 YYEEEE. V was shortened by 4 bases and J by 8 bases, with 21 bases between the two germline ends. CDR3 size: 15 residues. The CDR3 loop is CASSPRTGRRTEAFF. Written as DNA, the CDR3 is TGTGCCAGCAGCCCCCGAACAGGGAGGAGAACCGAAGCTTTCTTT.

About this clone itself: One end of the junction fails to match germline, which may point to a read error. V is TRBV4-1 and J is TRBJ2-7; possible D gene TRBD1, 6 bases. CDR1 and CDR2 from the germline V gene are MGHRA and YSYEKL. This CDR3 is 16 amino acids long. CDR3 loop: CVSSHPTGQNPYEQYF. CDR3 coding DNA: TGCGTCAGCAGCCACCCGACGGGACAAAACCCCTACGAGCAGTACTTC.

The chain has TRBV11-1 and TRBJ2-3; 11 nucleotides line up with TRBD2. There are 15 residues in the CDR3. Germline V gene sequence: CDR1 SGHAT, CDR2 FQDESV (reference sequence). The ends lost 2 bases at V and 6 bases at J; junction bases unmatched: 4. CDR3 protein: CASSLLAGGPDTQYF. The CDR3 DNA follows: TGTGCCAGCAGCTTACTAGCGGGAGGACCGGATACGCAGTATTTT.

In the case of this clone: One end of the junction fails to match germline, which may point to a read error. This rearrangement joins TRBV6-1 to TRBJ2-7; D is ambiguous. CDR1 is MNHNS and CDR2 is SASEGT in the germline V gene. CDR3 length equals 15 residues. CDR3 loop: CASSEAPQISHEQYF. CDR3 sequence (DNA): TGTGCCAGCAGTGAAGCGCCGCAGATCTCCCACGAGCAGTACTTC.

The chain is built from TRBV18 and TRBJ2-1, with TRBD1 as a possible D gene (6 bases). Germline-derived CDR1 and CDR2 are KGHSH and LQKENI. The length of the CDR3 is 13 residues. V lost 8 bases, J lost 9 bases, and 17 bases lay in between. CDR3 region: CASQGLQGSEQFF. The CDR3 DNA is TGTGCCAGCCAGGGGCTGCAAGGTAGTGAGCAGTTCTTC. The full variable domain, its missing parts supplied by reference TRBV18 and TRBJ2-1, is NAGVMQNPRHLVRRRGQEARLRCSPMKGHSHVYWYRQLPEEGLKFMVYLQKENIIDESGMPKERFSAEFPKEGPSILRIQQVVRGDSAAYFCASQGLQGSEQFFGPGTRLTVL.